This T cell receptor (beta chain) was observed in a study of cytomegalovirus exposure and HLA in healthy donors. At the level of the study: The approximately 120 validation repertoires used the same platform as the 666 first-cohort repertoires, a later analysis reported.

Whole-study results and caveats: According to a later analysis, TCR clusters from the first cohort tended to co-occur in the roughly 110 validation repertoires. The study listed around 150 cytomegalovirus-associated TCR beta chains.

In the case of this clone: Its specificity is not known.

Produced via immunoSEQ multiplex PCR; TCRdb's table is partial and in-frame only. The sample contains around 150,000 clones, approximately 84% of which appear only once. The CDR3 loop spans 15 amino acids. V was cut by 5 bases and J by 3 bases, with 17 bases left in between. CDR1 LGHNT and CDR2 FRNRAP come from the germline V gene. This chain joins TRBV12-5 and TRBJ2-7; tentatively, D is TRBD2 (6 bases). Sequencing was carried out using PBMCs. The source is a man aged 30-40 years in good health and CMV-seropositive. The CDR3 nucleotides are TGTGCTAGTGGTCACCTCGGGGGATCTGTCTACGAGCAGTACTTC. This codes for CASGHLGGSVYEQYF.